Detailed here is one TCR beta chain. What it binds is unknown. The entry originates in a study of T cells expressing NK-cell markers. Study overall: The TCR beta repertoires were obtained from sorted CD3+CD56+NKG2C+, CD3+CD56+NKG2C- and CD3+CD56-NKG2C+ T cells.

General study findings and limits: Several donors likewise had their CD3+CD56-NKG2C+ fraction led by these clonotypes. Clarity on HCMV specificity was lacking for the expanded NKG2C+ T cell clones.

One entry per CDR3 protein, without DNA, is what TCRdb gives after re-calling the 5' RACE reads. This sample's clone table lists just under 150,000 distinct CDR3 sequences. The sequenced material came from blood T cells: a sorted CD56 or NKG2C T cell subset, CD4+ or CD8+ T cells, or bulk PBMC T cells (not recorded which). The TCR originated in a man between 18 and 35 years old in good health.

The chain's CDR3 is CASSFVRDRVNQPQHF. The rearrangement joins TRBV12-3 or TRBV12-4 to TRBJ1-5; TCRdb calls TRBD1, which cannot be checked without DNA. CDR3 length: 16 amino acids.